Presented here are 25 T cell receptor beta chains from one specimen sequenced in a study of esophageal squamous cell carcinoma under preoperative chemotherapy. In TCRdb, the PCR reads were re-called with MiXCR into one record per CDR3 protein. In the table there are over 10,000 distinct CDR3 sequences, approximately 51% of which are singletons. Time point meaning: before preoperative PTX-NDP chemotherapy. The sample here was taken from a patient given preoperative chemotherapy. All receptors come from a human donor with esophageal squamous cell carcinoma. The donor label of this sample is uncertain.

This clonotype has just a few counts. The chain combines TRBV4-1 with TRBJ1-1; D might be TRBD1 (6 bases). The CDR3 is 18 residues long. V was shortened by 0 bases and J by 0 bases, with 17 bases between the two germline ends. Per germline, CDR1 MGHRA and CDR2 YSYEKL. The CDR3 region has the DNA TGCGCCAGCAGCCAAGATCTCGGCAGGGGAGGGCTGAACACTGAAGCTTTCTTT. Translation: CASSQDLGRGGLNTEAFF.

The rearrangement links TRBV11-3 to TRBJ1-1, with D possibly matching TRBD1 (5 bases). Germline assignment: CDR1 SGHNT and CDR2 YENEEA. Trimming removed 0 bases from V and 2 bases from J, with 10 bases in between. This CDR3 spans 15 amino acids. The CDR3: CASSLESQGNTEAFF. DNA for the CDR3: TGTGCCAGCAGCTTAGAAAGCCAGGGAAACACTGAAGCTTTCTTT.

This clonotype has a handful of counts. CDR3 residues: CASSLFLGDSYEQFF. Written as DNA, the CDR3 is TGTGCCAGCAGCTTATTCTTGGGCGACTCCTACGAGCAGTTCTTC. V gene TRBV11-2 combines with J gene TRBJ2-1; D not resolved. V lost 2 bases, J lost 10 bases, and 18 bases lay in between. CDR3 length: 15 amino acids. Germline loops: CDR1 SGHAT, CDR2 FQNNGV.

As regards this clonotype: One end of the junction fails to match germline, which may point to a read error. This rearrangement joins TRBV6-1 to TRBJ2-5, with D perhaps TRBD1 (6 bases). The CDR3 is 14 amino acids. CDR1 MNHNS and CDR2 SASEGT come from the germline V gene. As DNA, the CDR3 is TGTGCGGGCAGTGGGGGCAGGGCCGCAGAGACGCAGTACTTC. Translating it yields CAGSGGRAAETQYF.

This clonotype is classed as medium-sized. V is TRBV25-1 and J is TRBJ2-5; D possibly corresponds to TRBD2 (5 bases). The CDR3 is made up of 14 amino acids. In germline, CDR1 is MGHDK, CDR2 SYGVNS. Trimming pared 3 bases from V and 1 base from J, leaving 9 bases between. CDR3 in amino acids: CASSDGNFQETQYF. The CDR3 region has the DNA TGTGCCAGCAGTGACGGGAATTTCCAAGAGACCCAGTACTTC.

V is TRBV10-3 and J is TRBJ2-3, with D possibly being TRBD1 or TRBD2 (5 bases each). CDR3 size: 14 residues. CDR1 and CDR2 from the germline V gene are ENHRY and SYGVKD. CDR3 amino acids: CAGIQGVSTDTQYF. The CDR3 DNA reads as TGTGCGGGCATTCAGGGAGTGAGCACAGATACGCAGTATTTT.

The chain has TRBV6-1 and TRBJ2-3; no definite D call. The end of the DNA is better explained by TRBJ2-1, so the J call may be wrong. Germline values: CDR1 MNHNS, CDR2 SASEGT. The CDR3 runs 13 residues. CDR3 loop: CASSVPIPNEQFF. CDR3 nucleotides: TGTGCCAGCAGTGTCCCGATACCCAATGAGCAGTTCTTC.

In this sample, this clonotype turned up once. The chain combines TRBV6-5 with TRBJ2-2; D uncertain. Per germline, CDR1 MNHEY and CDR2 SVGAGI. The CDR3 consists of 15 residues. V was trimmed by 2 bases and J by 3 bases, leaving 10 bases between them. The CDR3 sequence: CASSYGVSYTGELFF. Written as DNA, the CDR3 is TGTGCCAGCAGTTACGGGGTTTCGTACACCGGGGAGCTGTTTTTT.

The CDR3 loop reads CASGPRAEQFF. The CDR3 DNA follows: TGTGCCAGCGGTCCCCGCGCTGAGCAGTTCTTC. The V and J genes are TRBV6-2 or TRBV6-3 and TRBJ2-1; no definite D call. Trimming shortened V by 8 bases and J by 9 bases, and 11 bases separated the two germline ends. The CDR3 loop spans 11 amino acids. The germline CDR1 and CDR2 sequences are MNHEY and SVGEGT.

Notes on this clonotype: The junction does not match germline at one end; this may be a read error. V and J are TRBV6-1 and TRBJ2-3, with 8 nucleotides matching TRBD2. Germline CDR1 is MNHNS and CDR2 is SASEGT. The CDR3 loop spans 15 amino acids. The CDR3 DNA follows: TGTGCCAGCATCTCGGGGGGGGGGAGCGAAAATACGCAGTATTTC. Translation gives CASISGGGSENTQYF.

Of note for this clonotype: Germline is not matched at one junction end, which may reflect a read error. The chain uses TRBV6-1 and TRBJ2-1; D might be TRBD1 or TRBD2, each matching 5 bases. Germline CDR1 is MNHNS and CDR2 is SASEGT. This CDR3 contains 14 residues. In DNA, the CDR3 is TGTGCCAGCAGTGAAGGGACATCAAGTGAAAGGGAGTACTTC. Residues: CASSEGTSSEREYF.

By sample share, this clonotype is medium-sized. CDR3: CASRPGQLKNIQYF. Here the CDR3 DNA reads TGTGCCAGCAGACCCGGACAGCTCAAAAACATTCAGTACTTC. The V gene is TRBV6-1, the J gene TRBJ2-4; D might be TRBD1 (6 bases). Germline values: CDR1 MNHNS, CDR2 SASEGT. CDR3 length: 14 amino acids. Trimming left V 6 bases short and J 3 bases short, with 12 bases between.

This clonotype is medium-sized. The chain uses TRBV10-3 and TRBJ2-1; the D is unclear. The tail of the sequence fits TRBJ2-7 better, so the J call may be wrong. Per the germline V gene, CDR1 is ENHRY and CDR2 is SYGVKD. The CDR3 is 13 residues long. The CDR3 reads CAASRQPAYEQYF. In nucleotides, the CDR3 is TGTGCCGCTTCTAGGCAGCCCGCCTACGAGCAGTACTTC.

The chain joins TRBV6-1 to TRBJ2-1, with 9 nucleotides matching TRBD1. This CDR3 contains 12 residues. The V segment lost 7 bases and the J segment 16 bases; nucleotides outside the gene matches: 11. Germline V gene lookup returns CDR1 MNHNS and CDR2 SASEGT. The CDR3 reads CASTPGQGPFFF. CDR3 bases: TGTGCCAGCACACCTGGACAGGGGCCGTTTTTCTTC.

On this clonotype itself: A read error may explain this, as a much larger clone is one base away. The rearrangement uses TRBV6-1 and TRBJ1-2; D gene unclear. In germline, CDR1 is MNHNS, CDR2 SASEGT. V was pared by 6 bases and J by 2 bases, with 19 bases between. The CDR3 has 16 residues. The CDR3 sequence: CASRRRAGTMNYGYTF. CDR3 DNA sequence: TGTGCCAGCAGGCGCCGGGCCGGAACTATGAACTATGGCTACACCTTC.

In this sample, this clonotype is medium-sized (0.01 to 0.1%). This chain links TRBV6-5 with TRBJ2-1; 12 positions agree with TRBD2. This CDR3 region has 15 residues. Trimming took 4 bases from V and 5 from J; bases not matched to a gene: 3. CDR1 and CDR2 from the germline V gene are MNHEY and SVGAGI. The CDR3 nucleotides are TGTGCCAGCAGTTCTCGGACTAGCGGGAACAATGAGCAGTTCTTC. Its protein product is CASSSRTSGNNEQFF.

The chain joins TRBV10-2 to TRBJ2-7; possibly TRBD1 or TRBD2 for D (5 bases each). The CDR3 consists of 16 residues. The germline V gene has CDR1 WSHSY and CDR2 SAAADI. V was trimmed by 0 bases and J by 3 bases, leaving 15 bases between them. In DNA form, the CDR3 reads TGCGCCAGCAGTGAGTCTAACGGGGCGACATTCTACGAGCAGTACTTC. Amino acids: CASSESNGATFYEQYF.

This clonotype occurred once. The chain is built from TRBV10-3 and TRBJ2-5, with 8 bases fitting TRBD2. Germline CDR1 ENHRY, CDR2 SYGVKD. This CDR3 is 15 amino acids long. The CDR3 sequence is CGAGFGGGGQETQYF. DNA for the CDR3: TGTGGCGCGGGGTTCGGGGGGGGGGGGCAAGAGACCCAGTACTTC.

This clonotype has ten or more counts. The rearrangement joins TRBV10-1 to TRBJ2-1; 7 nucleotides line up with TRBD1. The DNA matches TRBJ2-7 better at its end, which makes the J call doubtful. Germline V gives CDR1 WNHNN, CDR2 SYGVQD (reference sequence). The CDR3 is 13 residues long. The CDR3 region has the DNA TGCGCCAGCAGCCCAACCGGGACAGCCGAGCAGTACTTC. Protein product: CASSPTGTAEQYF.

This clonotype is classed as medium-sized. J is TRBJ2-1 and V is TRBV12-3 or TRBV12-4, with 8 bases that match TRBD2. The CDR3 is 15 amino acids. The J segment lost 10 bases and the V segment lost 5 bases, leaving 13 bases of the junction unmatched. The DNA of the CDR3 is TGTGCCAGCAGTCCTGGGGGTGCGGGGGGCTGGGAGCAGTTCTTC. Its translation is CASSPGGAGGWEQFF.

Notes on this clonotype: An end of the junction does not agree with germline; a read error may underlie this. This chain uses TRBV6-1 with TRBJ2-1, with 8 bases that match TRBD2. TRBJ2-5 matches the DNA end more closely, so the J call is doubtful. Germline V gene data show CDR1 as MNHNS and CDR2 as SASEGT. The CDR3 is made up of 17 amino acids. The CDR3 coding sequence is TGTGCCAGCAGTGCGGGGGGGGGGGGGCGAGACCAAGATACCCAGTACTTC. It translates to CASSAGGGGRDQDTQYF.

This chain links TRBV6-4 with TRBJ2-1, with 11 bases that match TRBD1. The V and J ends lost 2 bases and 8 bases, in that order; junction bases with no gene match: 5. This CDR3 spans 15 amino acids. The germline V gene encodes CDR1 MRHNA and CDR2 SNTAGT. CDR3 sequence: CASSDGGQGVDEQFF. The CDR3 DNA follows: TGTGCCAGCAGTGACGGGGGACAGGGGGTGGATGAGCAGTTCTTC.

Worth noting for this clonotype: Germline is not matched at one junction end, which may reflect a read error. The chain is built from TRBV6-1 and TRBJ2-4; D unclear. The germline V gene has CDR1 MNHNS and CDR2 SASEGT. This CDR3 contains 13 residues. CDR3 in DNA: TGTGCCAGTGCTCTCTATGCCAAAGACATTCAGTACTTC. This gives the protein CASALYAKDIQYF.

This clonotype came up many times. A read error may explain this, as a much larger clone is one base away. This rearrangement joins TRBV7-2 to TRBJ2-1; weak D call: TRBD2 (6 bases). There are 14 residues in the CDR3. V lost 1 base to trimming and J lost 13 bases, with 17 bases between them. Looked up from germline, CDR1 is SGHTA and CDR2 is FQGNSA. The CDR3 coding sequence is TGTGCCAGCAGCTTAGGCGGGATAAAAGAGACCCAGTTCTTC. Translated: CASSLGGIKETQFF.

This clonotype was detected a few times. V and J are TRBV6-1 and TRBJ2-3, with a weak D call TRBD1 (6 bases). In germline, CDR1 is MNHNS, CDR2 SASEGT. V was clipped by 3 bases and J by 0 bases, with 7 bases between them. This CDR3 is built from 14 residues. In nucleotides, the CDR3 is TGTGCCAGCAGTGAGGACAGTAGCACAGATACGCAGTATTTT. Protein product: CASSEDSSTDTQYF.